Each of the 21 T cell receptor beta chains below was sequenced from the same sample in a study of blood T cell repertoires in COVID-19. TCRdb keeps only in-frame clones here, not all; method: immunoSEQ multiplex PCR. The sample consists of more than 200,000 clones, less than 90% of them appearing once. Specimen: peripheral blood. Every receptor here comes from a man aged 65-85 years with acute or convalescent COVID-19.

The rearrangement uses TRBV12-3 or TRBV12-4 and TRBJ1-5; 7 bases map to TRBD1. V shed 6 bases and J 8 bases; nucleotides not matched to a gene: 7. The CDR3 is made up of 13 amino acids. CDR3 sequence: CASRQGPGEPQHF. CDR3 nucleotides: TGTGCCAGCAGACAGGGGCCGGGTGAGCCCCAGCATTTT.

V gene TRBV5-4 combines with J gene TRBJ2-7, with 9 bases lining up with TRBD2. CDR1 and CDR2 (germline): SGHNT, YYREEE (reference sequence). The V and J ends lost 4 bases and 0 bases, in that order; junction bases with no gene match: 8. This CDR3 is built from 16 residues. The CDR3 DNA is TGTGCCAGCAGCCTGGGGTCTAGCGGGACCTCCTACGAGCAGTACTTC. It yields the protein CASSLGSSGTSYEQYF. Filled out from reference TRBV5-4 and TRBJ2-7, the complete variable domain reads ETGVTQSPTHLIKTRGQQVTLRCSSQSGHNTVSWYQQALGQGPQFIFQYYREEENGRGNFPPRFSGLQFPNYSSELNVNALELDDSALYLCASSLGSSGTSYEQYFGPGTRLTVT.

The chain has TRBV7-9 and TRBJ2-1; tentative D call: TRBD2 (6 bases). V lost 4 bases, J lost 5 bases, and 9 bases lay in between. The CDR3 length is 13 residues. The V gene's germline CDR1 is SEHNR and CDR2 FQNEAQ (reference sequence). CDR3 bases: TGTGCCAGCAGCTCGGGACTCAACAATGAGCAGTTCTTC. Translated, it gives CASSSGLNNEQFF.

The chain is built from TRBV9 and TRBJ1-5; TRBD1 agrees at 10 bases. The trim removed 4 bases at V and 5 bases at J, leaving 6 bases unmatched. The CDR3 extends over 15 amino acids. Germline lookup yields CDR1 SGDLS and CDR2 YYNGEE. The CDR3 DNA reads as TGTGCCAGCAGCTTCCACGGGACAGGGGATCAGCCCCAGCATTTT. This codes for CASSFHGTGDQPQHF.

This chain links TRBV6-5 with TRBJ2-5; 10 nucleotides match TRBD1. This CDR3 comprises 15 residues. The J segment lost 7 bases and the V segment lost 2 bases, leaving 7 bases of the junction unmatched. Germline CDR1 MNHEY, CDR2 SVGAGI. In nucleotides, the CDR3 is TGTGCCAGCAGTTACACCGGACAGGGGGATGGGACCCAGTACTTC. Its protein product is CASSYTGQGDGTQYF.

This sequence joins TRBV4-3 and TRBJ1-6; no clear D. There are 15 residues in the CDR3. Looked up from germline, CDR1 is LGHNA and CDR2 is YSLEER. V was trimmed by 2 bases and J by 0 bases, leaving 5 bases between them. This CDR3 reads CASSQLSSYNSPLHF. The CDR3 DNA follows: TGCGCCAGCAGCCAACTGAGCTCCTATAATTCACCCCTCCACTTT.

This clone occurred once. The chain couples TRBV19 to TRBJ1-3, with D perhaps TRBD1 (5 bases). With 3 bases removed from V and 0 bases from J, the gap between germline ends came to 9 bases. The length of the CDR3 is 15 residues. Germline V gives CDR1 LNHDA, CDR2 SQIVND (reference sequence). CDR3 DNA: TGTGCCAGTAGTATCCGACAGAACTCTGGAAACACCATATATTTT. Amino acids: CASSIRQNSGNTIYF.

The gene calls are TRBV2 and TRBJ2-6, with unresolved D. CDR1 is SNHLY, CDR2 FYNNEI, per germline. CDR3 length equals 15 residues. V was cut by 7 bases and J by 3 bases, with 13 bases left in between. CDR3 DNA: TGTGCCAGCACCCCTGGGCTGATTGGGGCCAACGTCCTGACTTTC. This encodes CASTPGLIGANVLTF.

A few counts support this clone. This CDR3 is CASSLVVSGGTYEQYF. The CDR3 nucleotides read TGCGCCAGCAGCTTGGTTGTTAGCGGGGGCACTTACGAGCAGTACTTC. This chain joins TRBV5-1 and TRBJ2-7; 9 bases are a match to TRBD2. Per the germline V gene, CDR1 is SGHRS and CDR2 is YFSETQ. The CDR3 is 16 amino acids. The V segment lost 0 bases and the J segment 4 bases; nucleotides outside the gene matches: 8.

The J gene is TRBJ1-1, the V gene TRBV3-1 (or the pseudogene TRBV3-2), with a weak D call TRBD1 (5 bases). V lost 3 bases and J 4 bases, leaving 9 bases between the germline ends. The germline CDR1 and CDR2 sequences are LGHDT and YNNKEL (reference sequence). CDR3 size: 13 residues. The CDR3 region is CASSQGLLTEAFF. Here the CDR3 DNA reads TGTGCCAGCAGCCAGGGACTCCTCACTGAAGCTTTCTTT.

A word on this clone: Other DNA sequences of this sample code for an identical CDR3. V gene TRBV7-9 combines with J gene TRBJ1-1; 9 bases agree with TRBD1. The CDR3 is 15 residues long. Per germline, CDR1 SEHNR and CDR2 FQNEAQ (reference sequence). V dropped 5 bases and J dropped 1; count of bases not matched to a gene: 5. The CDR3 coding sequence is TGTGCCAGCAGCGCCCGACAGGGGGAGAACACTGAAGCTTTCTTT. Amino acid sequence: CASSARQGENTEAFF. Complete variable domain (other parts from reference TRBV7-9 and TRBJ1-1): DTGVSQNPRHKITKRGQNVTFRCDPISEHNRLYWYRQTLGQGPEFLTYFQNEAQLEKSRLLSDRFSAERPKGSFSTLEIQRTEQGDSAMYLCASSARQGENTEAFFGQGTRLTVV.

The V and J genes are TRBV6-5 and TRBJ1-2, with TRBD1 matching 12 bases. Germline V lookup: CDR1 MNHEY, CDR2 SVGAGI. The V gene end was trimmed by 8 bases and the J gene end by 6 bases; junction bases not matched to a gene: 10. The CDR3 is 15 amino acids. The CDR3 DNA follows: TGTGCCAGCCTCACCCCGGGACAGGGGGCTAATGGCTACACCTTC. Translation gives CASLTPGQGANGYTF.

V usage is TRBV4-2 and J usage is TRBJ2-5, with TRBD2 matching 16 bases. There are 16 residues in the CDR3. CDR1 and CDR2 from the germline V gene are LGHNA and YNFKEQ. Trimming took 4 bases from V and 3 from J; bases not matched to a gene: 2. The CDR3 nucleotides read TGTGCCAGCAGCCCAGGGACTAGCGGGAGGGAAGAGACCCAGTACTTC. As protein: CASSPGTSGREETQYF.

The J gene is TRBJ2-1, the V gene TRBV28; 10 bases fit TRBD1. The CDR3 loop spans 16 amino acids. With 5 bases clipped from V and 5 bases from J, the junction kept 9 bases outside the gene matches. Looked up from germline, CDR1 is MDHEN and CDR2 is SYDVKM. Here the CDR3 DNA reads TGTGCCAGCAGTCCCGCGACAGGGGGCGCACACAATGAGCAGTTCTTC. This sequence encodes CASSPATGGAHNEQFF.

The CDR3 coding sequence is TGTGCCAGCAGTTTAATTCTTGGAGCAGTTTTAACCGGGGAGCTGTTTTTT. Its protein is CASSLILGAVLTGELFF. J is TRBJ2-2 and V is TRBV27; D is unresolved. The germline V gene encodes CDR1 MNHEY and CDR2 SMNVEV (reference sequence). V lost 2 bases and J lost 5, with 18 bases in between. The CDR3 consists of 17 residues.

The V call is TRBV6-5, the J call TRBJ1-2, with 9 bases fitting TRBD1. Germline CDR1 reads MNHEY; CDR2 reads SVGAGI. Trimming removed 6 bases from V and 8 bases from J; junction bases left unmatched: 4. The CDR3 length is 12 residues. CDR3 DNA sequence: TGTGCCAGCAGGGCCGGGACAGGGGGCTACACCTTC. It codes for CASRAGTGGYTF.

This CDR3 reads CASSQEGQGSYQETQYF. For the CDR3, the DNA is TGCGCCAGCAGCCAAGAGGGGCAGGGATCGTACCAAGAGACCCAGTACTTC. The genes are TRBV4-1 and TRBJ2-5; D possibly corresponds to TRBD1 (5 bases). The ends were cut back, 0 bases at V and 0 bases at J, with 14 bases in the middle. Germline lookup yields CDR1 MGHRA and CDR2 YSYEKL. This CDR3 region has 17 residues.

DNA for the CDR3: TGTGCCATCAGCGGGACAGGGGGCGGCACTGAAGCTTTCTTT. Residues: CAISGTGGGTEAFF. The rearrangement links TRBV10-3 to TRBJ1-1, with 12 nucleotides matching TRBD1. Germline CDR1 ENHRY, CDR2 SYGVKD. Trimming removed 6 bases from V and 4 bases from J; junction bases left unmatched: 3. The CDR3 loop spans 14 amino acids.

The chain combines TRBV5-1 with TRBJ1-2; perhaps TRBD1 as D (5 bases). V was shortened by 4 bases and J by 0 bases, with 10 bases between the two germline ends. The CDR3 sequence is 14 residues long. CDR1 SGHRS and CDR2 YFSETQ come from the germline V gene. The CDR3 protein is CASSPDSSNYGYTF. The DNA of the CDR3 is TGCGCCAGCAGCCCCGACAGTTCTAACTATGGCTACACCTTC.

The CDR3, as DNA: TGTGCCAGCAGCTTAGATTCGGGACAGGGGATGTCTAATGAAAAACTGTTTTTT. Translation gives CASSLDSGQGMSNEKLFF. The chain combines TRBV7-9 with TRBJ1-4, with 10 bases that match TRBD1. The V gene's germline CDR1 is SEHNR and CDR2 FQNEAQ (reference sequence). The V segment lost 1 base and the J segment 3 bases; nucleotides outside the gene matches: 8. The CDR3 has 18 amino acids.

This clone came up a few times. The chain uses TRBV11-1 and TRBJ2-1; D is unresolved. The CDR3 consists of 16 residues. V lost 0 bases, J lost 0 bases, and 9 bases lay in between. The V gene's germline CDR1 is SGHAT and CDR2 FQDESV (reference sequence). CDR3 sequence reads: CASSLARANSYNEQFF. In DNA, the CDR3 is TGTGCCAGCAGCTTAGCGCGCGCCAACTCCTACAATGAGCAGTTCTTC.